Below, 27 T cell receptor beta chains from the same sample are listed, as sequenced in a study of cytomegalovirus exposure and HLA in healthy donors. The primer mix had 60 Vbeta and 13 Jbeta primers. Measured with immunoSEQ multiplex PCR; TCRdb has only the in-frame clones, and not every one. The sample has approximately 110,000 clones; around 86% are singletons. Sequencing used PBMCs. These receptors originate from a young man in good health and CMV-seropositive.

V and J are TRBV2 and TRBJ1-4; D possibly corresponds to TRBD1 (6 bases). The V gene lost 7 bases and the J gene lost 0 bases, with 15 bases spanning the gap. Germline lookup yields CDR1 SNHLY and CDR2 FYNNEI. The length of the CDR3 is 16 residues. CDR3 sequence: CASTSDSGATNEKLFF. DNA for the CDR3: TGTGCCAGCACCTCAGATTCAGGGGCAACTAATGAAAAACTGTTTTTT.

V and J are TRBV6-1 and TRBJ1-5; 9 bases are a match to TRBD1. CDR1 and CDR2 from the germline V gene are MNHNS and SASEGT. The junction had 8 bases not matched to a gene; V was cut back by 7 bases and J by 7 bases. The length of the CDR3 is 14 residues. CDR3 amino acids: CASTWTGDSQPQHF. DNA of the CDR3: TGTGCCAGCACCTGGACAGGGGACAGCCAGCCCCAGCATTTT.

This clone was observed a few times. The J gene is TRBJ1-1, the V gene TRBV7-9; D gene unclear. Germline CDR1 reads SEHNR; CDR2 reads FQNEAQ (reference sequence). The V end lost 5 bases, the J end lost 5 bases, and 12 bases lay between the germline ends. There are 13 residues in the CDR3. The CDR3 reads CASSAPGSTEAFF. CDR3 DNA sequence: TGTGCCAGCAGCGCTCCAGGTTCGACTGAAGCTTTCTTT. The full variable domain, in which reference TRBV7-9 and TRBJ1-1 provide the parts outside the CDR3, is DTGVSQNPRHKITKRGQNVTFRCDPISEHNRLYWYRQTLGQGPEFLTYFQNEAQLEKSRLLSDRFSAERPKGSFSTLEIQRTEQGDSAMYLCASSAPGSTEAFFGQGTRLTVV.

The chain recombines TRBV19 with TRBJ2-7, with D tentatively TRBD1 (6 bases). This CDR3 has 14 residues. Germline values: CDR1 LNHDA, CDR2 SQIVND (reference sequence). Trimming stripped 2 bases from V and 3 bases from J, with 11 bases between. The CDR3 region has the DNA TGTGCCAGTAGTATACCAGGGGTCGACTACGAGCAGTACTTC. It encodes CASSIPGVDYEQYF.

The sample holds one count of this clone. V is TRBV6-5 and J is TRBJ1-2; 11 positions match TRBD1. This CDR3 comprises 16 residues. Germline values: CDR1 MNHEY, CDR2 SVGAGI. V trimming: 0 bases; J trimming: 2 bases; junction bases outside the gene matches: 2. The CDR3 bases are TGTGCCAGCAGTTACTCCAGGACAGGGGGCAACTATGGCTACACCTTC. Translating it yields CASSYSRTGGNYGYTF.

The chain carries TRBV27 and TRBJ1-5, with 9 positions matching TRBD1. V dropped 5 bases and J dropped 0; count of bases not matched to a gene: 5. This CDR3 is 16 amino acids long. Germline loops: CDR1 MNHEY, CDR2 SMNVEV (reference sequence). The CDR3, as DNA: TGTGCCAGCAGTCGGGACAGGGAGAATAGCAATCAGCCCCAGCATTTT. The encoded protein is CASSRDRENSNQPQHF.

For this clone: A junction boundary mismatches the germline segment, possibly from a read error. V usage is TRBV7-7 and J usage is TRBJ2-3; TRBD2 agrees at 14 bases. Germline V gives CDR1 SSHAT, CDR2 FNYEAQ (reference sequence). This CDR3 comprises 15 residues. Here the CDR3 reads CASSLGLAGGDTQYF. Here the CDR3 DNA reads TGTGCTAGCAGCTTAGGACTAGCGGGGGGAGATACGCAGTATTTT.

This clone has just a few counts. J is TRBJ1-2 and V is TRBV6-1; 7 positions agree with TRBD1. This CDR3 is 13 amino acids long. CDR1 is MNHNS and CDR2 is SASEGT in the germline V gene. V dropped 4 bases and J dropped 10; count of bases not matched to a gene: 9. CDR3 bases: TGTGCCAGCAGTGCCGGGCTTACAGGGGTCTACACCTTC. It translates to CASSAGLTGVYTF.

This clone showed up many times. This chain joins TRBV7-2 and TRBJ1-1; 7 positions match TRBD1. The germline CDR1 and CDR2 sequences are SGHTA and FQGNSA. The ends lost 6 bases at V and 1 base at J; junction bases unmatched: 11. The CDR3 is 16 amino acids. The CDR3 spells CASSLGDRRRNTEAFF. The CDR3 nucleotides read TGTGCCAGCAGTTTGGGGGACAGAAGGCGGAACACTGAAGCTTTCTTT.

The gene calls are TRBV11-3 and TRBJ2-3, with 9 bases aligning to TRBD2. Trimming took 5 bases from V and 5 from J; bases not matched to a gene: 8. There are 15 residues in the CDR3. Germline assignment: CDR1 SGHNT and CDR2 YENEEA. The CDR3 DNA follows: TGTGCCAGCAGCCAAGGCGGGGGGGCCGTAGATACGCAGTATTTT. Protein: CASSQGGGAVDTQYF.

This chain connects TRBV2 to TRBJ2-3, with a weak D call TRBD1 (5 bases). Germline-derived CDR1 and CDR2 are SNHLY and FYNNEI. The CDR3 runs 13 residues. The V end lost 6 bases, the J end lost 6 bases, and 13 bases lay between the germline ends. The CDR3, as DNA: TGTGCCAGCAGACAGGCCTTGGGGGATACGCAGTATTTT. Translated: CASRQALGDTQYF.

This clone appeared a few times. The chain combines TRBV27 with TRBJ2-1; perhaps TRBD2 as D (5 bases). Germline V gene data show CDR1 as MNHEY and CDR2 as SMNVEV (reference sequence). Trimming pared 4 bases from V and 7 bases from J, leaving 11 bases between. There are 13 residues in the CDR3. CDR3 nucleotides: TGTGCCAGCAGTTCGGGGTCGGTGAATGAGCAGTTCTTC. This translates into CASSSGSVNEQFF.

V is TRBV14 and J is TRBJ2-5; D is possibly TRBD1 (5 bases). The CDR3 has 15 amino acids. With 0 bases removed from V and 3 bases from J, the gap between germline ends came to 11 bases. From germline, CDR1 is SGHDN and CDR2 FVKESK. The chain's CDR3 is CASSQDPRVEETQYF. The CDR3 DNA sequence: TGTGCCAGCAGCCAAGATCCCAGGGTTGAAGAGACCCAGTACTTC.

V usage is TRBV4-1 and J usage is TRBJ2-5; 10 positions match TRBD1. The CDR3 has 16 amino acids. The germline CDR1 and CDR2 sequences are MGHRA and YSYEKL. V dropped 2 bases and J dropped 5; count of bases not matched to a gene: 8. The CDR3 DNA is TGCGCCAGCAGCCAACGACAGGGGGCCCTCTTGGAGACCCAGTACTTC. Protein product: CASSQRQGALLETQYF.

The rearrangement joins TRBV2 to TRBJ2-1, with 11 bases identical to TRBD2. The CDR3 totals 14 residues. J lost 4 bases, V lost 6 bases, and 2 bases had no gene match. The germline V gene has CDR1 SNHLY and CDR2 FYNNEI. The CDR3 coding sequence is TGTGCCAGCAGCAGACTAGCGGGGTACAATGAGCAGTTCTTC. Translated, it gives CASSRLAGYNEQFF.

CDR3 DNA: TGTGCCAGTAGTATAGATAAACTGAGGGGGCGAGGTACTGAAGCTTTCTTT. It codes for CASSIDKLRGRGTEAFF. This chain links TRBV19 with TRBJ1-1; 7 bases map to TRBD1. This CDR3 contains 17 residues. The junction had 12 bases not matched to a gene; V was cut back by 0 bases and J by 5 bases. CDR1 is LNHDA, CDR2 SQIVND, per germline (reference sequence).

CDR3 coding DNA: TGTGCCAGCAGTTACGGGGGGGCAGTCCCATCGGCTGGCTACACCTTC. It encodes CASSYGGAVPSAGYTF. The V and J genes are TRBV6-5 and TRBJ1-2; D might be TRBD1 (6 bases). Germline assignment: CDR1 MNHEY and CDR2 SVGAGI. Trimming cost V 2 bases and J 7 bases, with 20 bases left between them. The CDR3 contains 16 residues.

CDR3 DNA: TGTGCCAGCAGCCTAAGGTCAGGTGTAACGGATACGCAGTATTTT. This translates into CASSLRSGVTDTQYF. J is TRBJ2-3 and V is TRBV5-4; unclear D gene. This CDR3 is built from 15 residues. V lost 4 bases and J lost 6, with 18 bases in between. The germline CDR1 and CDR2 sequences are SGHNT and YYREEE (reference sequence).

The chain carries TRBV6-6 and TRBJ1-1, with D possibly being TRBD1 (5 bases). CDR3 length: 13 residues. CDR1 MNHNY and CDR2 SVGAGI come from the germline V gene (reference sequence). V shed 2 bases and J shed 5 bases, with 9 bases lying between them. The CDR3: CASSYEGVTEAFF. The CDR3 region has the DNA TGTGCCAGCAGTTACGAAGGGGTTACTGAAGCTTTCTTT.

This clone was seen only a few times. The CDR3 coding sequence is TGCGCCAGCAGCCCAGGGACTGTAGGCACAGATACGCAGTATTTT. It specifies CASSPGTVGTDTQYF. V gene TRBV5-1 combines with J gene TRBJ2-3, with D perhaps TRBD2 (6 bases). V was clipped by 4 bases and J by 1 base, with 13 bases between them. Per the germline V gene, CDR1 is SGHRS and CDR2 is YFSETQ. The CDR3 is 15 amino acids.

The gene calls are TRBV9 and TRBJ1-4; D not resolved. Trimming cost V 1 base and J 4 bases, with 8 bases left between them. CDR3 length: 14 residues. CDR1 and CDR2 from the germline V gene are SGDLS and YYNGEE. The CDR3 reads CASSVNPLNEKLFF. The DNA of the CDR3 is TGTGCCAGCAGCGTAAATCCTCTTAATGAAAAACTGTTTTTT.

The chain has TRBV9 and TRBJ2-5; 10 bases map to TRBD2. Germline V gives CDR1 SGDLS, CDR2 YYNGEE. The CDR3 consists of 16 residues. The trim removed 0 bases at V and 2 bases at J, leaving 4 bases unmatched. The CDR3: CASSVGASGGQETQYF. In DNA form, the CDR3 reads TGTGCCAGCAGCGTAGGGGCTAGCGGGGGACAAGAGACCCAGTACTTC.

This clone came up a few times. The chain joins TRBV2 to TRBJ2-2; the D gene is possibly TRBD2 (5 bases). V shed 6 bases and J shed 7 bases, with 12 bases lying between them. CDR1 is SNHLY, CDR2 FYNNEI, per germline. The CDR3 has 13 residues. CDR3 amino acids: CASRMEEYGELFF. The CDR3 region has the DNA TGTGCCAGCAGGATGGAGGAATACGGGGAGCTGTTTTTT. The full variable domain, with the rest looked up from reference TRBV2 and TRBJ2-2, is EPEVTQTPSHQVTQMGQEVILRCVPISNHLYFYWYRQILGQKVEFLVSFYNNEISEKSEIFDDQFSVERPDGSNFTLKIRSTKLEDSAMYFCASRMEEYGELFFGEGSRLTVL.

This chain connects TRBV28 to TRBJ1-1, with D hard to call. Between the trimmed V and J ends, which lost 1 base and 11 bases, there was a span of 11 bases. Germline V lookup: CDR1 MDHEN, CDR2 SYDVKM. The CDR3 contains 12 residues. Here the CDR3 reads CASSLYGSRAFF. CDR3 in DNA: TGTGCCAGCAGTTTATATGGTTCTAGGGCTTTCTTT.

V is TRBV27 and J is TRBJ2-1; TRBD2 matches 9 bases. This CDR3 spans 13 amino acids. Germline CDR1 reads MNHEY; CDR2 reads SMNVEV (reference sequence). J was trimmed by 9 bases and V by 2 bases; bases with no gene match: 2. In DNA form, the CDR3 reads TGTGCCAGCAGTTTAATACTAGCGGGTGAGCAGTTCTTC. This translates into CASSLILAGEQFF.

This chain joins TRBV27 and TRBJ1-4, with D perhaps TRBD1 (6 bases). Trimming stripped 3 bases from V and 8 bases from J, with 16 bases between. Germline loops: CDR1 MNHEY, CDR2 SMNVEV (reference sequence). There are 15 residues in the CDR3. CDR3 nucleotides: TGTGCCAGCAGTTTTGGGCAGGGGTTCGGAGAAAAACTGTTTTTT. It encodes CASSFGQGFGEKLFF.

The chain couples TRBV7-3 to TRBJ2-7; tentatively, D is TRBD2 (6 bases). V gave up 6 bases and J gave up 1 base, with 13 bases separating them. The CDR3 is 14 residues long. Germline-derived CDR1 and CDR2 are SGHTA and FQGTGA. In DNA, the CDR3 is TGTGCCAGCAGGAAGGACTACGGTTCCTACGAGCAGTACTTC. It codes for CASRKDYGSYEQYF.